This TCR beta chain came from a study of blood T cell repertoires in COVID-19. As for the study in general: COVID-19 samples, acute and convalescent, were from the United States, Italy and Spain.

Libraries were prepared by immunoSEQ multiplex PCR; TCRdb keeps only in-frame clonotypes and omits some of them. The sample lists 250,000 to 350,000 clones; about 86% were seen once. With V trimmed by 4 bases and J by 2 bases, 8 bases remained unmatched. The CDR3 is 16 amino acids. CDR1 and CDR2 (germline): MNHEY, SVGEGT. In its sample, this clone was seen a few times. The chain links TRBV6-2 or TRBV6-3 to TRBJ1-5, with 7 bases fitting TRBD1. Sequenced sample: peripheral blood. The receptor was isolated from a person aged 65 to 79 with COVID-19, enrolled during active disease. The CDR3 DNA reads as TGTGCCAGCAGTTTATACACCGGGACAGGCAATCAGCCCCAGCATTTT. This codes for CASSLYTGTGNQPQHF.